This TCR beta chain was sequenced in a study of shared clonotypes between healthy human individuals. There are 14 residues in the CDR3. CDR1 and CDR2 (germline): MNHEY, SMNVEV (reference sequence). With 5 bases removed from V and 1 base from J, the gap between germline ends came to 11 bases. Measured with immunoSEQ multiplex PCR; TCRdb has only the in-frame clones, and not every one. The sample lists around 1.9 million clones; around 93% were seen once. Naive CD8 cells lacked CD45RO and underwent positive selection for CCR7, leaving out terminally differentiated effector memory CD45RA+ cells. What was sequenced was naive CD8+ T cells from PBMCs. The source of this sequence is a young man in good health. Some clones in this sample may be carry-over from other donors' samples. V and J are TRBV27 and TRBJ1-2; a weak D match, TRBD1 (6 bases). CDR3 in amino acids: CASSGGRYNYGYTF. The CDR3 DNA follows: TGTGCCAGCAGTGGGGGGCGTTATAACTATGGCTACACCTTC.